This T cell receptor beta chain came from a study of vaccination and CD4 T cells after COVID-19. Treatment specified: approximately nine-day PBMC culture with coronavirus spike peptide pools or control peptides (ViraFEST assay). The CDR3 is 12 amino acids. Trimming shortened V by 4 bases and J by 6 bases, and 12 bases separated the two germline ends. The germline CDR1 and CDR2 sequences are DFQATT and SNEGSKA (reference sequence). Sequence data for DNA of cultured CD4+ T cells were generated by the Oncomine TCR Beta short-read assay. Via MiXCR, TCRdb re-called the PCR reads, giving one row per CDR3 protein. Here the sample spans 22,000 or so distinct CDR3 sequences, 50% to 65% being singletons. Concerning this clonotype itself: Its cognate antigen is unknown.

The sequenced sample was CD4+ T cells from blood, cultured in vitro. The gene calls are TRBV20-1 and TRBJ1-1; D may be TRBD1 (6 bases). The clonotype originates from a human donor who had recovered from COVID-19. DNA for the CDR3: TGCAGTGCTAAAATTGGGGGCGCTGAAGCTTTCTTT. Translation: CSAKIGGAEAFF.